This entry lists 3 T cell receptor beta chains sequenced from one sample in a study of T cell responses to AZD1222 COVID-19 vaccine. Repertoires were generated with immunoSEQ multiplex PCR, while TCRdb's copy carries only in-frame clones and drops some. The sample contains 69,000 or so clones, 87% of which appear only once. The sequencing here drew on peripheral blood, taken 28 days after the second AZD1222 dose. All receptors derive from an adult who received the AZD1222 COVID-19 vaccine.

Here the CDR3 reads CASGGGIYGYTF. CDR3 sequence (DNA): TGTGCCAGCGGAGGGGGTATCTATGGCTACACCTTC. The V gene is TRBV7-9, the J gene TRBJ1-2; D might be TRBD1 (6 bases). The V end was cut by 8 bases, the J end by 4 bases, with 11 bases between. This CDR3 spans 12 amino acids. Looked up from germline, CDR1 is SEHNR and CDR2 is FQNEAQ (reference sequence).

The chain links TRBV25-1 to TRBJ2-5; 7 bases line up with TRBD2. The CDR3 has 12 amino acids. Germline loops: CDR1 MGHDK, CDR2 SYGVNS. After removal of 5 bases from V and 9 bases from J, the junction contained 6 bases not matched to a gene. CDR3 loop: CASSRSGKAQYF. The CDR3 nucleotides read TGTGCCAGCAGTAGAAGCGGGAAGGCCCAGTACTTC.

This chain connects TRBV30 to TRBJ2-7; the match to TRBD2 covers 8 bases. The CDR3 consists of 13 residues. Germline loops: CDR1 GTSNPN, CDR2 SVGIG (reference sequence). J lost 4 bases, V lost 1 base, and 3 bases had no gene match. The CDR3 coding sequence is TGTGCCTGGAGTGAGACTAGCGAATACGAGCAGTACTTC. Residues: CAWSETSEYEQYF.